The TCR beta chain described here comes from a study of response to subunit inactivated influenza vaccine. Study-level findings and limits: Authors suggested that a seasonal influenza vaccination recruits few new T cells each time.

This clonotype was observed a few times. The antigen is not known. TCRdb processed the RT-PCR reads anew with MiXCR; each CDR3 protein has one entry. The sample includes approximately 500,000 distinct CDR3 sequences, under 15% of them seen just once. The V end lost 5 bases, the J end lost 8 bases, and 19 bases lay between the germline ends. Germline V lookup: CDR1 SGHTA, CDR2 FQGNSA. CDR3 size: 16 residues. The source was PBMCs from blood, collected around seven weeks after vaccination. This sequence was found in a man aged 50-60 years who received an inactivated influenza vaccine. The chain employs TRBV7-2 and TRBJ1-6; TRBD1 is a possible D gene (5 bases). DNA of the CDR3: TGTGCCAGCAGCCCCCCAGGCAAAGGGGTACATTCACCCCTCCACTTT. The encoded protein is CASSPPGKGVHSPLHF.